Listed below are T cell receptor beta chains from one sample, sequenced in a study of CD8+ T cells in alopecia areata. Data came from immunoSEQ multiplex PCR; TCRdb stores just in-frame clones and leaves some out. The sample carries about 100,000 clones, 55% to 75% recorded once. The sequences come from CD8+ T cells sorted from blood, collected at approximately week 56, from a patient treated with tofacitinib. Source of these receptors: a human donor with alopecia areata. CDR3s leave out the opening cysteine and the closing phenylalanine or tryptophan.

v_gene	j_gene	CDR3aa
TRBV5-6	TRBJ2-1	ASQRGVNNNEQF
TRBV9	TRBJ2-7	ASSVGSGGAYEQY
TRBV29-1	TRBJ2-3	SVELRQGKGTDTQY
TRBV4-1	TRBJ2-7	ASSQSTVSGDREQY
TRBV5-1	TRBJ2-1	ASSLADSSYNEQF
TRBV7-6	TRBJ2-7	ASSDLFGPTYEQY
TRBV6-5	TRBJ1-2	ASLGGGGYT
TRBV6-5	TRBJ1-5	ASSYSVAGSTPQH
TRBV27	TRBJ1-2	ASSPTLRTGKYGYT
TRBV12-5	TRBJ2-7	ASGRTGGTYEQY
TRBV4-2	TRBJ2-3	ASSQELDTQY
TRBV7-9	TRBJ1-4	ASSTGRTEKLF
TRBV6-5	TRBJ2-7	ASSYSLGAFYEQY
TRBV29-1	TRBJ2-7	SAEGGTRGGDPYEQY
TRBV14	TRBJ2-1	ASSQDRGTYNEQF
TRBV2	TRBJ1-1	DSGVQGEVAF